This T cell receptor beta chain was recorded in a study of T cells in Graves' hyperthyroidism and ophthalmopathy. Study background: Any treatment followed the collection of peripheral blood at initial diagnosis.

To note about this clonotype: Its antigen is undetermined.

V trimming: 7 bases; J trimming: 6 bases; junction bases outside the gene matches: 9. The CDR3 totals 14 residues. Germline lookup yields CDR1 SNHLY and CDR2 FYNNEI. Amplified TCR beta CDR3 regions derived from RNA transcripts. TCR CDR3 regions were first amplified by RT-PCR with HTBI primers. TCRdb independently ran MiXCR on the multiplex PCR reads; one entry per CDR3 protein. This table has about 840,000 distinct CDR3 sequences, around 38% appearing once. Study-level findings and limits: Ophthalmopathy was told apart from stable hyperthyroidism by a 13 V-J model.

Patients counted as stable if ophthalmopathy did not develop within 18 months. The chain recombines TRBV2 with TRBJ2-7, with 10 positions matching TRBD1. Sequenced material: blood. This TCR derives from a young man with Graves' hyperthyroidism. The CDR3 DNA is TGTGCCAGCACCACCCGACAGGGGGCTGGCGAGCAGTACTTC. Its protein is CASTTRQGAGEQYF.